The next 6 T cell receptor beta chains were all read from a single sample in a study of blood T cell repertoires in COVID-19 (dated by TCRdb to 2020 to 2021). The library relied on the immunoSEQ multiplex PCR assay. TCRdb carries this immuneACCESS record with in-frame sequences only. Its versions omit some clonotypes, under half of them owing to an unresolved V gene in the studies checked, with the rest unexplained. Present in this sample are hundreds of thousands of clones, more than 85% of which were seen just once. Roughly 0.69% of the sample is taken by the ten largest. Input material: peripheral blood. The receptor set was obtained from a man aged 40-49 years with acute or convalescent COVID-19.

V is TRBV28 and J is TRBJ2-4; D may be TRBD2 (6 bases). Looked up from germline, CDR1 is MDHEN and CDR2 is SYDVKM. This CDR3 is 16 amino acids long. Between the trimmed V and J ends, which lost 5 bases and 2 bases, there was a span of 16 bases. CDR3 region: CASSRGGTLSKNIQYF. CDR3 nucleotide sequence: TGTGCCAGCAGTCGGGGCGGGACCCTCTCCAAAAACATTCAGTACTTC. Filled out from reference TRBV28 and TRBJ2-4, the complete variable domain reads DVKVTQSSRYLVKRTGEKVFLECVQDMDHENMFWYRQDPGLGLRLIYFSYDVKMKEKGDIPEGYSVSREKKERFSLILESASTNQTSMYLCASSRGGTLSKNIQYFGAGTRLSVL.

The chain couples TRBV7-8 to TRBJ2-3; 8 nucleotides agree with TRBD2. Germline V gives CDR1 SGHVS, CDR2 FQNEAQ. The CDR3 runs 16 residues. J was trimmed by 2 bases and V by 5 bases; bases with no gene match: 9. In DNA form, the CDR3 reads TGTGCCAGCAGCCTCATTAGCGGGATAGACACAGATACGCAGTATTTT. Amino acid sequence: CASSLISGIDTDTQYF.

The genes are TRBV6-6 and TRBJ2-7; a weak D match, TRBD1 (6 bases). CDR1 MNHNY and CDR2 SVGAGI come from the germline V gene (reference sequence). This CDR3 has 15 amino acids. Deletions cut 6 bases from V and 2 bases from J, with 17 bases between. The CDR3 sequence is CASRDPGHSAYEQYF. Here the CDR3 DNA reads TGTGCCAGCAGGGACCCGGGACATAGCGCCTACGAGCAGTACTTC.

CDR3 loop: CASSPQGNDRETDTQYF. The CDR3 DNA reads as TGTGCCAGCAGCCCACAAGGGAATGACAGGGAGACAGATACGCAGTATTTT. The rearrangement uses TRBV5-4 and TRBJ2-3; 7 bases align to TRBD1. The CDR3 consists of 17 residues. V shed 4 bases and J 3 bases; nucleotides not matched to a gene: 14. The germline CDR1 and CDR2 sequences are SGHNT and YYREEE (reference sequence).

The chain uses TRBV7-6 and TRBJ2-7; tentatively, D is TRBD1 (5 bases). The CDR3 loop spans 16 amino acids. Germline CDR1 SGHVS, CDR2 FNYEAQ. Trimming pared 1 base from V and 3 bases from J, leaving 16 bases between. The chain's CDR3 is CASSLDSTGLIYEQYF. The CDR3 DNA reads TGTGCCAGCAGCTTAGATAGCACAGGCCTAATCTACGAGCAGTACTTC.

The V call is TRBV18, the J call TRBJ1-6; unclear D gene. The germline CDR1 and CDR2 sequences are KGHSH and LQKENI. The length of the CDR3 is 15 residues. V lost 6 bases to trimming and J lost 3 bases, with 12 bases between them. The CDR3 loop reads CASSEIADYNSPLHF. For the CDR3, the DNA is TGTGCCAGCTCGGAAATAGCTGACTATAATTCACCCCTCCACTTT.